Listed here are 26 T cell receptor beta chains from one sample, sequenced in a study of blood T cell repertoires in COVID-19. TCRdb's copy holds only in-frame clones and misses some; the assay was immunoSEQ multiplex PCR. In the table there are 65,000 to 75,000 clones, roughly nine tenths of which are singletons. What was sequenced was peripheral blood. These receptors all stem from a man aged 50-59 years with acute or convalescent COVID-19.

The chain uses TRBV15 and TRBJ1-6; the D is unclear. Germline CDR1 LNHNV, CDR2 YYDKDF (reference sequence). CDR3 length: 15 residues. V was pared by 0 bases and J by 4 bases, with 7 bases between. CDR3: CATSRDPKYNSPLHF. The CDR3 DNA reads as TGTGCCACCAGCAGAGATCCCAAATATAATTCACCCCTCCACTTT.

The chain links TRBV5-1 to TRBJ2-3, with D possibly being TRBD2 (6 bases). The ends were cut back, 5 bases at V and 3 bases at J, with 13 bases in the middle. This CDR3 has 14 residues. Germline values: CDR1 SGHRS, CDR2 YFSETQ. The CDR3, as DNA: TGCGCCAGCAGATTCGGGGGTTCGACAGATACGCAGTATTTT. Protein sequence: CASRFGGSTDTQYF.

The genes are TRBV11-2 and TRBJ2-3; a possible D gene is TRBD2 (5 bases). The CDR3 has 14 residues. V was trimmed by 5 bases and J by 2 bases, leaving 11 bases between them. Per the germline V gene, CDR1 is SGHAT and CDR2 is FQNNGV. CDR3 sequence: CASSPDSSTDTQYF. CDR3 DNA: TGTGCCAGCAGCCCGGACTCGTCCACAGATACGCAGTATTTT.

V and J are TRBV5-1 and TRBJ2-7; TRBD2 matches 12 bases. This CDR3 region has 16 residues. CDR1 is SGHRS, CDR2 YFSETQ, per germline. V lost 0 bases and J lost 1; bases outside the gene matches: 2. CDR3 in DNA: TGCGCCAGCAGCTTGGTAGGACTAGCGGGATCCTACGAGCAGTACTTC. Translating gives CASSLVGLAGSYEQYF.

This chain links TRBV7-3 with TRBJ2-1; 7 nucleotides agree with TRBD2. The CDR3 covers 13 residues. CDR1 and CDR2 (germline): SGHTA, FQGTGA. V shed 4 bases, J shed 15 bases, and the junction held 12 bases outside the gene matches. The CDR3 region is CASSSGLPQLLFF. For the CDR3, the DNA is TGTGCCAGCAGCTCGGGACTACCCCAGTTATTGTTCTTC.

As DNA, the CDR3 is TGCGCCAGCAGCTTGGATTCGAGGAAGCCACCCCTCCACTTT. This encodes CASSLDSRKPPLHF. The chain recombines TRBV5-1 with TRBJ1-6; no clear D gene. V shed 0 bases and J shed 11 bases, with 12 bases lying between them. Germline V lookup: CDR1 SGHRS, CDR2 YFSETQ. This CDR3 contains 14 residues.

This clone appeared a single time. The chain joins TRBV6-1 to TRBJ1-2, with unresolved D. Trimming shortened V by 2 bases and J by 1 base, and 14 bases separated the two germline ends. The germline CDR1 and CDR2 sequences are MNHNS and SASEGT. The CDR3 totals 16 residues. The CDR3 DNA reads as TGTGCCAGCAGTGAACTTGCGACGCGGGGTAACTATGGCTACACCTTC. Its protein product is CASSELATRGNYGYTF.

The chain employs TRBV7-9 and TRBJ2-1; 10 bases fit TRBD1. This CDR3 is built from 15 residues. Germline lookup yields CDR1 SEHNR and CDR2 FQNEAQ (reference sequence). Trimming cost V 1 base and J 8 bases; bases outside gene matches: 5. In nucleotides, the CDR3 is TGTGCCAGCAGCTTAGGACAGGGGGCGAAGGATGAGCAGTTCTTC. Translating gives CASSLGQGAKDEQFF.

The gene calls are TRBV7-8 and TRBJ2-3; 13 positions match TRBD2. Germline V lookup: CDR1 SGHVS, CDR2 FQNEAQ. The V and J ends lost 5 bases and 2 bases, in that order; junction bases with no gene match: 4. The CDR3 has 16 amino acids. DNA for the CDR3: TGTGCCAGCAGCCCCGGGACTAGCGGGAACACAGATACGCAGTATTTT. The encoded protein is CASSPGTSGNTDTQYF.

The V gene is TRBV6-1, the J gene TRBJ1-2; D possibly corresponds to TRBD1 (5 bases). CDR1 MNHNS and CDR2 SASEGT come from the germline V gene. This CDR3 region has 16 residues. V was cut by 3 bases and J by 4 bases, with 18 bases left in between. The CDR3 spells CASSDTAGPSPYGYTF. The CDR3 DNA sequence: TGTGCCAGCAGTGATACGGCAGGGCCCTCCCCCTATGGCTACACCTTC.

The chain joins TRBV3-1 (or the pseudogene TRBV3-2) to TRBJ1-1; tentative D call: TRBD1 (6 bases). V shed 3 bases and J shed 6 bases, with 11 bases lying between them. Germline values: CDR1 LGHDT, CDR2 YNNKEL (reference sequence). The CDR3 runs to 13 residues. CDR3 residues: CASSHPRGPEAFF. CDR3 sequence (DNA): TGTGCCAGCAGCCACCCCAGGGGACCTGAAGCTTTCTTT.

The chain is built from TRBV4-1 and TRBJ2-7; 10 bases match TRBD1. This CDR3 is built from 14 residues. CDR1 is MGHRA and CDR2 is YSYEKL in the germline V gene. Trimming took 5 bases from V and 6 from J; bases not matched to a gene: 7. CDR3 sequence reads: CASSRETGGSEQYF. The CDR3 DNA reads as TGCGCCAGCAGCAGGGAGACAGGGGGCTCCGAGCAGTACTTC.

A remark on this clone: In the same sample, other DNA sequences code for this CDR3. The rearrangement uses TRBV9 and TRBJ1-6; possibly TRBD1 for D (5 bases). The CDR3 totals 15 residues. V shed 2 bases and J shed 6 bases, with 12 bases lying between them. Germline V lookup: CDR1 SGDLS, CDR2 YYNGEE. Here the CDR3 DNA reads TGTGCCAGCAGCGTGGCGGGGGTCGGTAATTCACCCCTCCACTTT. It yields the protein CASSVAGVGNSPLHF.

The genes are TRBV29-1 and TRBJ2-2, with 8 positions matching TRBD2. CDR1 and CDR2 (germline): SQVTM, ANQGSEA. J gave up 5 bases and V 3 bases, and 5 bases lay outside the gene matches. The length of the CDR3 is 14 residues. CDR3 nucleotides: TGCAGCGTTGAGACTAGCGCGAGGACCGGGGAGCTGTTTTTT. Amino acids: CSVETSARTGELFF.

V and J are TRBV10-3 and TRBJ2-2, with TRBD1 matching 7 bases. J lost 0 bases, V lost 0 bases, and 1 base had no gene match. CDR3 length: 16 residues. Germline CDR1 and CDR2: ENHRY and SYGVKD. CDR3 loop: CAISESDRANTGELFF. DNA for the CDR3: TGTGCCATCAGTGAGTCCGACAGGGCGAACACCGGGGAGCTGTTTTTT.

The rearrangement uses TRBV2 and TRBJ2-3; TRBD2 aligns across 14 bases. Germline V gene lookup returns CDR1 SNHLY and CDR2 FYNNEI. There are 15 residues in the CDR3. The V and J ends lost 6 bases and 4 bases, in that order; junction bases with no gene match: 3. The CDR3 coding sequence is TGTGCCAGCAGCGGGACTAGCGGGAGACCAGATACGCAGTATTTT. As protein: CASSGTSGRPDTQYF.

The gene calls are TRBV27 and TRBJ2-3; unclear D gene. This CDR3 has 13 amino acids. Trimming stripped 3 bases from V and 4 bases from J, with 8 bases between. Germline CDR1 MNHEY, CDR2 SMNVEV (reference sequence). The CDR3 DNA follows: TGTGCCAGCAGTTTTGTGTCGGCAGATACGCAGTATTTT. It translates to CASSFVSADTQYF.

CDR3 coding DNA: TGTGCCTGCCGGGACACCAACTCCTACGAGCAGTACTTC. It encodes CACRDTNSYEQYF. The chain employs TRBV30 and TRBJ2-7; perhaps TRBD1 as D (6 bases). V shed 6 bases and J shed 0 bases, with 12 bases lying between them. This CDR3 has 13 residues. Germline V gene lookup returns CDR1 GTSNPN and CDR2 SVGIG (reference sequence).

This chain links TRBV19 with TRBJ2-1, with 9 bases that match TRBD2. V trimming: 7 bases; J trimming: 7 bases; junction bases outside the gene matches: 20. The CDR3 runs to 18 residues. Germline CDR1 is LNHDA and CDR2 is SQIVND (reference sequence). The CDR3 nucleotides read TGTGCCAGTACCAGGGGTGGTGCTAGCGGGAAAGGCCTAAATGAGCAGTTCTTC. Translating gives CASTRGGASGKGLNEQFF.

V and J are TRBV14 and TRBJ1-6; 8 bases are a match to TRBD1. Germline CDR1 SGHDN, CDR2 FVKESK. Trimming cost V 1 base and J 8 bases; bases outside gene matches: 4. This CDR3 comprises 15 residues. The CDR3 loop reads CASSQAQGGYSPLHF. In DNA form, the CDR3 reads TGTGCCAGCAGCCAAGCACAGGGGGGTTATTCACCCCTCCACTTT.

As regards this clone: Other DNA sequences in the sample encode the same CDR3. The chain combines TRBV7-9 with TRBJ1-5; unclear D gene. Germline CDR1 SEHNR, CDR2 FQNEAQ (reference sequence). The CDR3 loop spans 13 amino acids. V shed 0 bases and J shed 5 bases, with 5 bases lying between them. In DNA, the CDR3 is TGTGCCAGCAGCTTAGCTAGAGATCAGCCCCAGCATTTT. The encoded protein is CASSLARDQPQHF. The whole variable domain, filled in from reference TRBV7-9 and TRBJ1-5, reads DTGVSQNPRHKITKRGQNVTFRCDPISEHNRLYWYRQTLGQGPEFLTYFQNEAQLEKSRLLSDRFSAERPKGSFSTLEIQRTEQGDSAMYLCASSLARDQPQHFGDGTRLSIL.

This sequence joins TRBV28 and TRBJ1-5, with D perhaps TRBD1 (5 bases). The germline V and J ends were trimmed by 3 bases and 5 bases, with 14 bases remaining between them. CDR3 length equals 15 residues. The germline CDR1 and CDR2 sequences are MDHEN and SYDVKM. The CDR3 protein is CASSLGRTGHQPQHF. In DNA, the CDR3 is TGTGCCAGCAGTTTGGGTCGAACAGGCCATCAGCCCCAGCATTTT.

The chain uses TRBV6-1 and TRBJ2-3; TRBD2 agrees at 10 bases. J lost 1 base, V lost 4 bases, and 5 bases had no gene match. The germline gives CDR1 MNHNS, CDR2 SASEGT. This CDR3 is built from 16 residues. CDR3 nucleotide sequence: TGTGCCAGCAGTGGGTCTAGCGGGAGAGGCACAGATACGCAGTATTTT. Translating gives CASSGSSGRGTDTQYF.

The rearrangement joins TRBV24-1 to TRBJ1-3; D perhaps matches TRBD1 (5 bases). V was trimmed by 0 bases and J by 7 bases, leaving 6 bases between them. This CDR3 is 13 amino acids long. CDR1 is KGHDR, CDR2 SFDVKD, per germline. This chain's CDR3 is CATSDLKGNTIYF. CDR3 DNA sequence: TGTGCCACCAGTGATTTGAAGGGGAACACCATATATTTT.

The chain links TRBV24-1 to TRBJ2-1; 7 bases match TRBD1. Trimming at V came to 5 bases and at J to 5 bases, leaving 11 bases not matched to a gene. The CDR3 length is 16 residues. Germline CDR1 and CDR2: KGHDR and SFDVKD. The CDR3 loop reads CATSGKTGSGDNEQFF. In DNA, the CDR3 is TGTGCCACCAGTGGTAAGACAGGGTCAGGAGACAATGAGCAGTTCTTC.

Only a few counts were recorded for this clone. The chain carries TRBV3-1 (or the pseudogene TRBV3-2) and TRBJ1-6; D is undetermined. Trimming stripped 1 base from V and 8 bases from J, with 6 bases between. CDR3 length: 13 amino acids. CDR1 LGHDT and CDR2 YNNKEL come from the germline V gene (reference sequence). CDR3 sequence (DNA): TGTGCCAGCAGCCAAGTGCCGGATTCACCCCTCCACTTT. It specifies CASSQVPDSPLHF.